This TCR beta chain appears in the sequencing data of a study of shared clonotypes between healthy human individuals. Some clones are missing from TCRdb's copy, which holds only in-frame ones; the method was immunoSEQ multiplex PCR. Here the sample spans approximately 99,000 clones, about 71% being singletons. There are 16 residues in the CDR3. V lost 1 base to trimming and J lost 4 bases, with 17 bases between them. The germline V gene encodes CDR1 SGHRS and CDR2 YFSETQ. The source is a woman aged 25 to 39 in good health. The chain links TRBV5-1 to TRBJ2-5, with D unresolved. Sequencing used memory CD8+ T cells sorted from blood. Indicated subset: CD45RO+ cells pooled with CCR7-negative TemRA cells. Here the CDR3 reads CASSLRSEFYGETQYF. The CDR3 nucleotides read TGCGCCAGCAGCTTGAGGTCAGAATTTTATGGAGAGACCCAGTACTTC.